This T cell receptor (beta chain) was retrieved from a study of neoadjuvant nivolumab and ipilimumab in lung cancer. Study outcomes and limitations: From pretherapy to surgery, tumor richness and clonality rose with dual therapy. TCR clonality did not significantly correlate with pathologic tumor regression.

Details on this clone: Its antigen is not identified.

The germline V gene encodes CDR1 MNHNS and CDR2 SASEGT. Unmatched junction bases numbered 1, after V lost 8 bases and J lost 0 bases. This CDR3 is built from 13 residues. TCRdb's table, derived via immunoSEQ multiplex PCR, lists solely in-frame clones and lacks some. Counted here are approximately 4,000 clones, 88% occurring once; the ten biggest clones make up over 3.5%. This chain uses TRBV6-1 with TRBJ2-1; TRBD2 aligns across 7 bases. The sequenced sample was adjacent normal lung tissue, obtained after neoadjuvant nivolumab, alone or with ipilimumab, at or shortly before surgery. The sequence was collected from an adult with non-small cell lung cancer. The CDR3 region has the DNA TGTGCCAGCGGGAGGGGCTCCTACAATGAGCAGTTCTTC. It is translated as CASGRGSYNEQFF.